Listed below are T cell receptor beta chains from one sample, sequenced in a study of T cell responses to AZD1222 COVID-19 vaccine. TCRdb's copy holds only in-frame clones and misses some; the assay was immunoSEQ multiplex PCR. The sample holds about 160,000 clones; around 87% are singletons and the top ten take 6.9%. The sequenced sample was peripheral blood, obtained on day 0 of AZD1222 vaccination. The receptors were gathered from an adult in good health. Each CDR3 is given with its conserved first and last residue. A D gene is named only where the DNA matches it firmly. Clone size is shown for a subset of rows, as once, few, many or a class of expanded clone.

d_gene | j_gene | v_gene | abundance | CDR3aa | CDR3nt
. | TRBJ2-3 | TRBV10-3 | once | CAISAAVGKVGDTQYF | TGTGCCATCAGTGCTGCCGTAGGGAAGGTTGGAGATACGCAGTATTTT
. | TRBJ1-6 | TRBV28 | . | CASVPTTGAGLSPLHF | TGTGCCAGCGTGCCCACGACAGGCGCGGGGCTGTCACCCCTCCACTTT
. | TRBJ2-5 | TRBV2 | few | CATTEGAETQYF | TGTGCCACCACGGAGGGGGCAGAGACCCAGTACTTC
TRBD1 | TRBJ2-2 | TRBV7-3 | . | CASSRSGTGGRELFF | TGTGCCAGCAGTCGCTCCGGGACAGGGGGCCGGGAGCTGTTTTTT
. | TRBJ2-5 | TRBV7-3 | . | CASSLRPGVETQYF | TGTGCCAGCAGCTTAAGACCGGGGGTGGAGACCCAGTACTTC
. | TRBJ2-6 | TRBV6-2/TRBV6-3 | . | CASSRAGLSSGANVLTF | TGTGCCAGCAGTAGGGCAGGCCTAAGCTCTGGGGCCAACGTCCTGACTTTC
. | TRBJ2-7 | TRBV7-2 | . | CASSLALGTTLNYEQYF | TGTGCCAGCAGCTTAGCGCTCGGGACAACCCTAAACTACGAGCAGTACTTC
. | TRBJ1-3 | TRBV6-5 | . | CASTGTAFGNTIYF | TGTGCCAGCACTGGCACTGCTTTTGGAAACACCATATATTTT
. | TRBJ1-5 | TRBV19 | . | CASSMTANQPQHF | TGTGCCAGTAGTATGACGGCTAATCAGCCCCAGCATTTT
TRBD1 | TRBJ1-2 | TRBV27 | once | CASSQYLTGYGYTF | TGTGCCAGCAGTCAGTATTTGACAGGGTATGGCTACACCTTC
. | TRBJ1-5 | TRBV4-2 | . | CASSQDRAREPQHF | TGTGCCAGCAGCCAAGATAGGGCAAGGGAGCCCCAGCATTTT
. | TRBJ2-1 | TRBV2 | . | CASSEYNEQFF | TGTGCCAGCAGTGAGTACAATGAGCAGTTCTTC
. | TRBJ1-4 | TRBV3-1/TRBV3-2 | . | CASSRQGATNEKLFF | TGTGCCAGCAGCCGGCAGGGCGCAACTAATGAAAAACTGTTTTTT
TRBD2 | TRBJ2-2 | TRBV4-1 | . | CASSQGFSGGLPQNTGELFF | TGCGCCAGCAGCCAGGGATTTAGCGGGGGGCTTCCCCAGAACACCGGGGAGCTGTTTTTT
TRBD1 | TRBJ1-5 | TRBV9 | . | CASSHRGTGNEPQHF | TGTGCCAGCAGCCATCGGGGGACAGGGAATGAGCCCCAGCATTTT
TRBD1 | TRBJ2-7 | TRBV28 | . | CASREQGAYEQYF | TGTGCCAGCAGGGAACAGGGGGCCTACGAGCAGTACTTC
. | TRBJ1-4 | TRBV7-2 | . | CASRQTGQPNEKLFF | TGTGCCAGCAGGCAAACAGGGCAACCTAATGAAAAACTGTTTTTT
. | TRBJ1-2 | TRBV4-1 | few | CASSQDLLGLNYGYTF | TGCGCCAGCAGCCAAGATCTCTTGGGCTTGAACTATGGCTACACCTTC
. | TRBJ1-2 | TRBV3-1/TRBV3-2 | . | CASSLSQNSRVIGYYTF | TGTGCCAGCAGCCTATCGCAGAACAGCCGGGTAATAGGCTATTACACCTTC
. | TRBJ1-6 | TRBV23-1 | once | CASSHRAGQPGKDSPLHF | TGCGCCAGCAGTCATAGGGCAGGGCAACCTGGTAAGGATTCACCCCTCCACTTT
. | TRBJ1-6 | TRBV30 | once | CAWSKKDRYNSPLHF | TGTGCCTGGAGTAAAAAGGACAGATATAATTCACCCCTCCACTTT
. | TRBJ2-2 | TRBV6-5 | . | CASSPGSLNTGELFF | TGTGCCAGCAGCCCAGGGTCATTGAACACCGGGGAGCTGTTTTTT
TRBD1 | TRBJ2-5 | TRBV7-9 | . | CASRTGGGETQYF | TGTGCCAGCAGAACAGGGGGCGGGGAGACCCAGTACTTC
TRBD1 | TRBJ2-5 | TRBV5-4 | . | CASSTPGQGVQETQYF | TGTGCCAGCAGCACCCCGGGACAGGGGGTCCAAGAGACCCAGTACTTC
. | TRBJ2-2 | TRBV5-6 | . | CASSLGRYTGELFF | TGTGCCAGCAGCTTGGGTCGGTACACCGGGGAGCTGTTTTTT
TRBD1 | TRBJ1-2 | TRBV11-2 | . | CASSRGQVYGYTF | TGTGCCAGCAGCAGGGGGCAAGTCTATGGCTACACCTTC
. | TRBJ2-5 | TRBV4-3 | . | CASSQGALRQETQYF | TGCGCCAGCAGCCAAGGTGCGCTTCGGCAAGAGACCCAGTACTTC
. | TRBJ2-1 | TRBV11-2 | . | CASSQAGRRTYNEQFF | TGTGCCAGCAGCCAGGCAGGACGGCGAACCTACAATGAGCAGTTCTTC
. | TRBJ2-2 | TRBV6-1 | once | CASSEEVAGRSGELFF | TGTGCCAGCAGTGAAGAGGTGGCAGGGAGGTCCGGGGAGCTGTTTTTT
TRBD2 | TRBJ2-1 | TRBV5-4 | . | CASSLSGGANEQFF | TGTGCCAGCAGCCTTAGCGGGGGGGCAAATGAGCAGTTCTTC
TRBD2 | TRBJ2-3 | TRBV5-1 | few | CASSLGLAESTDTQYF | TGCGCCAGCAGCTTGGGACTAGCGGAGAGCACAGATACGCAGTATTTT
TRBD2 | TRBJ2-5 | TRBV9 | . | CASSVGSGGDYSETQYF | TGTGCCAGCAGCGTAGGATCGGGGGGGGACTATTCGGAGACCCAGTACTTC
. | TRBJ2-2 | TRBV7-2 | . | CASSLGVRRGNTGELFF | TGTGCCAGCAGCTTAGGGGTACGGCGGGGGAACACCGGGGAGCTGTTTTTT
. | TRBJ2-5 | TRBV11-2 | . | CASSPVWGREEQETQYF | TGTGCCAGCAGCCCCGTTTGGGGCAGGGAGGAACAAGAGACCCAGTACTTC
TRBD1 | TRBJ1-5 | TRBV18 | . | CASSPDPGQPPQHF | TGTGCCAGCTCACCGGACCCGGGACAGCCGCCCCAGCATTTT
TRBD2 | TRBJ2-5 | TRBV9 | . | CASSGLAGVQETQYF | TGTGCCAGCAGCGGACTAGCGGGGGTTCAAGAGACCCAGTACTTC